This is a list of T cell receptor beta chains from one sample in a study of OX40 agonist ivuxolimab in advanced cancers. Some clones are missing from TCRdb's copy, which holds only in-frame ones; the method was immunoSEQ multiplex PCR. The sample consists of about 64,000 clones, approximately 88% of them appearing once. Sequences were derived from CD4+ or CD8+ T cells sorted from blood, sampled in a trial of the OX40 agonist ivuxolimab. The receptors stem from an adult with an advanced solid tumor such as melanoma, head and neck, liver or kidney cancer. CDR3s include the opening cysteine and the closing phenylalanine or tryptophan. A D gene is named only where the DNA matches it firmly. Some rows have no size entry. The others give once, few or many, or a class for an expanded clone.

few	.	TRBV6-5	TRBJ1-2	CASSPDGGGYTF	TGTGCCAGCAGTCCGGACGGCGGTGGCTACACCTTC
once	.	TRBV5-5	TRBJ2-7	CASSLLFPSRPGWAYEQYF	TGTGCCAGCAGCCTACTCTTCCCATCAAGGCCAGGATGGGCCTACGAGCAGTACTTC
once	.	TRBV30	TRBJ1-5	CAWNAAGGNQPQHF	TGTGCCTGGAACGCGGCGGGGGGGAATCAGCCCCAGCATTTT
.	TRBD2	TRBV9	TRBJ2-3	CASSVEGLAAPSTDTQYF	TGTGCCAGCAGCGTAGAAGGACTAGCGGCCCCTAGCACAGATACGCAGTATTTT
.	.	TRBV2	TRBJ1-1	CASSEGGKGTEAFF	TGTGCCAGCAGTGAGGGGGGGAAGGGCACTGAAGCTTTCTTT
.	.	TRBV11-3	TRBJ2-7	CASSPGHRLEQYF	TGTGCCAGCAGCCCGGGACACCGCCTCGAGCAGTACTTC
.	.	TRBV11-3	TRBJ2-1	CASSGVSGEGALVNEQFF	TGTGCCAGCAGCGGTGTTAGTGGGGAGGGGGCACTTGTGAATGAGCAGTTCTTC
few	TRBD1	TRBV6-5	TRBJ1-5	CASSTQGAGQPQHF	TGTGCCAGCAGTACCCAGGGGGCGGGTCAGCCCCAGCATTTT
.	TRBD2	TRBV2	TRBJ2-2	CAKSSGSFTGELFF	TGTGCCAAGTCTAGCGGGAGTTTTACCGGGGAGCTGTTTTTT
.	.	TRBV5-8	TRBJ1-2	CASSLATAAKGYTF	TGTGCCAGCAGCTTAGCTACGGCCGCTAAAGGCTACACCTTC
.	TRBD1	TRBV9	TRBJ2-2	CASSISGTGYATGELFF	TGTGCCAGCAGCATCTCCGGGACAGGGTACGCCACCGGGGAGCTGTTTTTT
once	.	TRBV6-6	TRBJ1-2	CASSPQGYYGYTF	TGTGCCAGCAGCCCACAGGGATACTATGGCTACACCTTC
.	.	TRBV5-1	TRBJ1-1	CASSLAPQGANTEAFF	TGCGCCAGCAGCTTGGCCCCTCAGGGTGCGAACACTGAAGCTTTCTTT
.	.	TRBV7-9	TRBJ1-3	CACQASGNTIYF	TGTGCCTGCCAGGCCTCGGGGAACACCATATATTTT
.	.	TRBV6-5	TRBJ1-1	CASSYSGGSEAFF	TGTGCCAGCAGTTACTCGGGGGGGAGTGAAGCTTTCTTT
.	TRBD1	TRBV4-2	TRBJ1-2	CASSQASLRDRGNGYTF	TGTGCCAGCAGCCAGGCTTCACTCCGGGACAGGGGGAATGGCTACACCTTC
.	.	TRBV13	TRBJ2-1	CASSLERGLYNEQFF	TGTGCCAGCAGCTTAGAGAGGGGACTCTACAATGAGCAGTTCTTC
.	.	TRBV7-9	TRBJ2-1	CASSSKQGEFDEQFF	TGTGCCAGCAGCTCCAAGCAGGGCGAATTTGATGAGCAGTTCTTC
.	.	TRBV7-9	TRBJ2-1	CASSLGLATYNEQFF	TGTGCCAGCAGCTTGGGCCTAGCTACCTACAATGAGCAGTTCTTC
.	.	TRBV6-6	TRBJ2-7	CASTSSYEQYF	TGTGCCAGCACCTCTTCATACGAGCAGTACTTC
.	.	TRBV4-3	TRBJ1-6	CASSQALRGYNSPLHF	TGCGCCAGCAGCCAAGCTTTACGTGGCTATAATTCACCCCTCCACTTT
.	.	TRBV7-2	TRBJ2-4	CASSLRGRTDIQYF	TGTGCCAGCAGCTTACGGGGCCGGACGGACATTCAGTACTTC
.	.	TRBV11-2	TRBJ2-3	CASSLSSLTTDTQYF	TGTGCCAGCAGCCTAAGTTCGCTTACCACAGATACGCAGTATTTT
medium-sized	TRBD1	TRBV5-6	TRBJ1-1	CASSFTPGTGGFLTTEAFF	TGTGCCAGCAGCTTTACCCCTGGGACAGGGGGATTCCTGACCACTGAAGCTTTCTTT
.	.	TRBV19	TRBJ1-1	CASSIVGGGSSRNTEAFF	TGTGCCAGTAGTATAGTTGGAGGGGGGAGTTCAAGGAACACTGAAGCTTTCTTT
.	.	TRBV12-5	TRBJ2-3	CASGLGRWSTDTQYF	TGTGCTAGTGGTTTGGGACGCTGGAGCACAGATACGCAGTATTTT
.	.	TRBV5-1	TRBJ2-7	CASKVQGGVEQYF	TGCGCCAGCAAAGTTCAGGGGGGAGTCGAGCAGTACTTC
.	TRBD2	TRBV18	TRBJ2-2	CASSPWASGSYTGELFF	TGTGCCAGCTCACCATGGGCCAGCGGGAGTTACACCGGGGAGCTGTTTTTT
few	.	TRBV7-9	TRBJ1-5	CASSYSNQPQHF	TGTGCCAGCAGCTATAGCAATCAGCCCCAGCATTTT
once	.	TRBV29-1	TRBJ2-2	CSAGAAGNTGELFF	TGCAGCGCTGGGGCGGCGGGAAACACCGGGGAGCTGTTTTTT
.	TRBD1	TRBV10-3	TRBJ2-2	CAISVDRAPNTGELFF	TGTGCCATCAGCGTCGACAGGGCCCCGAACACCGGGGAGCTGTTTTTT
once	TRBD1	TRBV7-9	TRBJ2-5	CASSYRTGWEKGETQYF	TGTGCCAGCAGCTACAGGACAGGCTGGGAAAAGGGAGAGACCCAGTACTTC
.	TRBD1	TRBV6-1	TRBJ1-5	CASSVDRLQPQHF	TGTGCCAGCAGCGTGGACAGGCTCCAGCCCCAGCATTTT
.	.	TRBV19	TRBJ1-4	CAVQRGGGEKLFF	TGTGCCGTCCAAAGGGGAGGAGGTGAAAAACTGTTTTTT
.	.	TRBV27	TRBJ2-7	CASSLRRGAYEQYF	TGTGCCAGCAGTTTACGGCGGGGTGCCTACGAGCAGTACTTC
.	.	TRBV2	TRBJ1-2	CASSEASAGLGGYTF	TGTGCCAGCAGTGAAGCGTCGGCAGGGCTGGGAGGCTACACCTTC
.	TRBD2	TRBV11-2	TRBJ2-5	CASSLAKLAGVETQYF	TGTGCCAGCAGCTTAGCGAAACTAGCGGGAGTGGAGACCCAGTACTTC
once	TRBD2	TRBV29-1	TRBJ2-3	CSVHGTSGIDTQYF	TGCAGCGTCCACGGGACTAGCGGGATAGATACGCAGTATTTT
.	.	TRBV19	TRBJ1-5	CATSQAGGNQPQHF	TGTGCCACCAGTCAGGCAGGAGGGAATCAGCCCCAGCATTTT
.	.	TRBV7-2	TRBJ2-5	CASSFQAGALRETQYF	TGTGCCAGCAGCTTCCAGGCGGGTGCTCTGCGGGAGACCCAGTACTTC
.	TRBD2	TRBV30	TRBJ2-3	CAWSWSSGGGDTQYF	TGTGCCTGGAGTTGGAGTAGCGGGGGGGGAGATACGCAGTATTTT